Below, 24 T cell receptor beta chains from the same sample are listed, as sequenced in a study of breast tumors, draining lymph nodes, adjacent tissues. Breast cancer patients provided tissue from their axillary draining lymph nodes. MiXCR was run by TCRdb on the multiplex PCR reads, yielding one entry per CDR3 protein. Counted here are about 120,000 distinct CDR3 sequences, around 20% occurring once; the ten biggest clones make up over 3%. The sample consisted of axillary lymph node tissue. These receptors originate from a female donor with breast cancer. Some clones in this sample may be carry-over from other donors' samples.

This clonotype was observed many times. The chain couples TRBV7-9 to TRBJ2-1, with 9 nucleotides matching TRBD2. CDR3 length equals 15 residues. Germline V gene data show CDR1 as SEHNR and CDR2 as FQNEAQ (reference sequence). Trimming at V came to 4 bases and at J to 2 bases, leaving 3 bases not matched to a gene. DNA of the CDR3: TGTGCCAGCAGCTCGTTAGCGGGAGCCTACAATGAGCAGTTCTTC. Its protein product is CASSSLAGAYNEQFF. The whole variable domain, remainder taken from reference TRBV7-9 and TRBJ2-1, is DTGVSQNPRHKITKRGQNVTFRCDPISEHNRLYWYRQTLGQGPEFLTYFQNEAQLEKSRLLSDRFSAERPKGSFSTLEIQRTEQGDSAMYLCASSSLAGAYNEQFFGPGTRLTVL.

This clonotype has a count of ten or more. The chain's CDR3 is CASSDGVTYEQYF. The CDR3 DNA is TGTGCCAGTAGTGATGGGGTGACCTACGAGCAGTACTTC. The rearrangement uses TRBV19 and TRBJ2-7, with D uncertain. CDR3 size: 13 residues. V was clipped by 5 bases and J by 2 bases, with 10 bases between them. Germline CDR1 is LNHDA and CDR2 is SQIVND (reference sequence).

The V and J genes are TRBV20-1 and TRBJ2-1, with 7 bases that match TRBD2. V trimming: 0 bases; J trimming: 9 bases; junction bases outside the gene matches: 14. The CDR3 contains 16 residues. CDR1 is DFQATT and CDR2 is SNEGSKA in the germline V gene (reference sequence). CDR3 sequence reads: CSARDRRRTSFVEQFF. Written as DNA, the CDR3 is TGCAGTGCTAGAGATCGAAGGAGGACTAGTTTTGTTGAGCAGTTCTTC.

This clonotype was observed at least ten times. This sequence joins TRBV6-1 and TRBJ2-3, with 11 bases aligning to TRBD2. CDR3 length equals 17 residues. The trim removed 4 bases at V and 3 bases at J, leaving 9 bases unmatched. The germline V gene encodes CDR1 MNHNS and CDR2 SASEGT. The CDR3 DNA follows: TGTGCCAGCAGTGCCTCAATAGCGGGGGGGAGGACAGATACGCAGTATTTT. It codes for CASSASIAGGRTDTQYF.

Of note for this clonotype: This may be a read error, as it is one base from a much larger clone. CDR3 coding DNA: TGTGCCAGCAGCAAACCGGGACAGGCCTACAGTGAGCAGTTCTTC. It translates to CASSKPGQAYSEQFF. The V call is TRBV11-2, the J call TRBJ2-1; 8 positions agree with TRBD1. The CDR3 runs to 15 residues. The V gene's germline CDR1 is SGHAT and CDR2 FQNNGV.

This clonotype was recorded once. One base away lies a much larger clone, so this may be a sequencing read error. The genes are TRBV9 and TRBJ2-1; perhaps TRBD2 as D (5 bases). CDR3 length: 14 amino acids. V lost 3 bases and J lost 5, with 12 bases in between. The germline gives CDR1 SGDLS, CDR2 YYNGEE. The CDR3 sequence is CASSAALRDNEQFF. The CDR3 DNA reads TGTGCCAGCAGCGCAGCTTTGAGGGACAATGAGCAGTTCTTC.

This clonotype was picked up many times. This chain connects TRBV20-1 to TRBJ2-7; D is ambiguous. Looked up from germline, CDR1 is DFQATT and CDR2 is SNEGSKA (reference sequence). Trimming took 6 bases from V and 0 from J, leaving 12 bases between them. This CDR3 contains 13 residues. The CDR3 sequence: CSAPPVSSYEQYF. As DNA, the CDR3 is TGCAGTGCCCCCCCTGTGAGCTCCTACGAGCAGTACTTC.

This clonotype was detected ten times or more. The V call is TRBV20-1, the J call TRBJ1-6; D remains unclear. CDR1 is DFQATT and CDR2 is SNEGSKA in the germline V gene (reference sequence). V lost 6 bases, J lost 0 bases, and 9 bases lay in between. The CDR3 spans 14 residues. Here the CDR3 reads CSAVDGSYNSPLHF. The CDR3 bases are TGCAGTGCCGTAGACGGCTCCTATAATTCACCCCTCCACTTT.

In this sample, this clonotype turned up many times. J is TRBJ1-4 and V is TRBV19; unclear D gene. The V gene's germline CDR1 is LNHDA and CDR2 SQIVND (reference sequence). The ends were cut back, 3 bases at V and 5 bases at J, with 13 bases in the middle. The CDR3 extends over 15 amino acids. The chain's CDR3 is CASSISHRSNEKLFF. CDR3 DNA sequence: TGTGCCAGTAGTATTTCGCACAGATCAAATGAAAAACTGTTTTTT. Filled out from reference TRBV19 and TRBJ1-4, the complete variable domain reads DGGITQSPKYLFRKEGQNVTLSCEQNLNHDAMYWYRQDPGQGLRLIYYSQIVNDFQKGDIAEGYSVSREKKESFPLTVTSAQKNPTAFYLCASSISHRSNEKLFFGSGTQLSVL.

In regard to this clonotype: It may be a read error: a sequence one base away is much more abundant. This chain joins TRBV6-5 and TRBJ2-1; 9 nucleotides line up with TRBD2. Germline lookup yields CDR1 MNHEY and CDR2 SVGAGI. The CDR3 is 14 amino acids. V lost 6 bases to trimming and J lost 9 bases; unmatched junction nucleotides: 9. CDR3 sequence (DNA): TGTGCCAGCAGCCAGCCTAGCGGGAACAGTGAGCAGTTCTTC. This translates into CASSQPSGNSEQFF.

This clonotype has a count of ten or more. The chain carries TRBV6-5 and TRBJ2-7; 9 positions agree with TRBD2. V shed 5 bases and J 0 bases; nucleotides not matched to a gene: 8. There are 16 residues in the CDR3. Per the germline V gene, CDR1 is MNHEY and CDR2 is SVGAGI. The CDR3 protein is CASSTPTSGFSYEQYF. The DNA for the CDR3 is TGTGCCAGCAGTACCCCGACTAGCGGTTTCTCCTACGAGCAGTACTTC.

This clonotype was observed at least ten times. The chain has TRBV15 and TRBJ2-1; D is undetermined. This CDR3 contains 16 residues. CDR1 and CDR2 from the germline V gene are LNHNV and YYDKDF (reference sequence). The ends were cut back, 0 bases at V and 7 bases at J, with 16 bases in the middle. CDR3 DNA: TGTGCCACCAGCAGAGATCGCAATTTTTTGCCTAATGAGCAGTTCTTC. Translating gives CATSRDRNFLPNEQFF.

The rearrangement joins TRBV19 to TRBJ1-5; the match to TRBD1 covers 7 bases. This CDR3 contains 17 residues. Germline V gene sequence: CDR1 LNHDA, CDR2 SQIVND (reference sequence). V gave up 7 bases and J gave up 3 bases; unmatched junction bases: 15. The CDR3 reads CASNPLDGTALNQPQHF. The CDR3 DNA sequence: TGTGCCAGTAACCCCTTGGACGGGACAGCGCTCAATCAGCCCCAGCATTTT. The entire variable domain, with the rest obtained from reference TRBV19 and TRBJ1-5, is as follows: DGGITQSPKYLFRKEGQNVTLSCEQNLNHDAMYWYRQDPGQGLRLIYYSQIVNDFQKGDIAEGYSVSREKKESFPLTVTSAQKNPTAFYLCASNPLDGTALNQPQHFGDGTRLSIL.

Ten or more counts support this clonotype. The CDR3 nucleotides are TGCGCCAGCAGCTGGGACAGTTACAATGAGCAGTTCTTC. Translated: CASSWDSYNEQFF. The chain is built from TRBV5-1 and TRBJ2-1, with TRBD1 matching over 7 bases. The germline CDR1 and CDR2 sequences are SGHRS and YFSETQ. V lost 3 bases to trimming and J lost 4 bases; unmatched junction nucleotides: 1. The CDR3 is made up of 13 amino acids.

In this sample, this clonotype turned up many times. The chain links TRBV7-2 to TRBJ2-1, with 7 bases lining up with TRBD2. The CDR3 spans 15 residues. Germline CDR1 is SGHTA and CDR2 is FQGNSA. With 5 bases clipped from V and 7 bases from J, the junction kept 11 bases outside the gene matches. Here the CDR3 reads CASSRDSVGRNEQFF. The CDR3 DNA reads TGTGCCAGCAGCAGGGACTCCGTCGGGAGGAATGAGCAGTTCTTC.

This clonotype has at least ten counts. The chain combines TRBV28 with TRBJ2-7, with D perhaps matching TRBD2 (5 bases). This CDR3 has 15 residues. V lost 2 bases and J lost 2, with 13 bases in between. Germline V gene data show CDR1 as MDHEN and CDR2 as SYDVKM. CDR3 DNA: TGTGCCAGCAGTTTAGGTGGCGGGCCCCCCTACGAGCAGTACTTC. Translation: CASSLGGGPPYEQYF.

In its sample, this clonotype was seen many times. CDR3 DNA sequence: TGTGCCAGCCTCAGGACTGACTCCTACGAGCAGTACTTC. The encoded protein is CASLRTDSYEQYF. V gene TRBV28 combines with J gene TRBJ2-7; D may be TRBD2 (5 bases). Trimming shortened V by 8 bases and J by 0 bases, and 11 bases separated the two germline ends. Looked up from germline, CDR1 is MDHEN and CDR2 is SYDVKM. The CDR3 sequence is 13 residues long.

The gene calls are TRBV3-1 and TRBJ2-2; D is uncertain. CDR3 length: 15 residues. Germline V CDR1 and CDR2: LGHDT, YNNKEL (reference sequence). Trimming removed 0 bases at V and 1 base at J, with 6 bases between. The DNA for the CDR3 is TGTGCCAGCAGCCAAGATAGGATGAACACCGGGGAGCTGTTTTTT. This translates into CASSQDRMNTGELFF.

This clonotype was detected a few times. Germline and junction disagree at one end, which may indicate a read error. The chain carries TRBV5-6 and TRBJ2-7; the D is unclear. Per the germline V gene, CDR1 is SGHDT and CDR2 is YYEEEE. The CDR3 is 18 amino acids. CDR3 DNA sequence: TGTGCCAGCAGTTCATCGGGCTCCCGCTATACGTACTCCAACGAGCAGTACTTC. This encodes CASSSSGSRYTYSNEQYF.

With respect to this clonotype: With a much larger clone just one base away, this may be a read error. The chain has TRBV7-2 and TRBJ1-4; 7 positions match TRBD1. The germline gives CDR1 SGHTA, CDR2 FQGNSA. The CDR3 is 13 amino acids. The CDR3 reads CASSGQGEEKLCF. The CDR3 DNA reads TGTGCCAGCAGCGGGCAGGGGGAAGAAAAACTGTGTTTT.

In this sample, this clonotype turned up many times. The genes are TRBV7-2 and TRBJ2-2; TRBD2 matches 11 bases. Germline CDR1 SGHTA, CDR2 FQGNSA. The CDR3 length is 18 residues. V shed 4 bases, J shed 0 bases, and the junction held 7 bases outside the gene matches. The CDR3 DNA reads TGTGCCAGCAGCTCGCGGGTTAGCGGGGGGGCGAACACCGGGGAGCTGTTTTTT. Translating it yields CASSSRVSGGANTGELFF.

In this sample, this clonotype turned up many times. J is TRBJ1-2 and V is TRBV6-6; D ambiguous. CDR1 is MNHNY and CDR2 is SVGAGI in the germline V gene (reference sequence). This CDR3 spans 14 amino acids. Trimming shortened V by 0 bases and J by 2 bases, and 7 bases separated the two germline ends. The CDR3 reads CASSYSFRNYGYTF. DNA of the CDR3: TGTGCCAGCAGTTACTCGTTCAGAAACTATGGCTACACCTTC.

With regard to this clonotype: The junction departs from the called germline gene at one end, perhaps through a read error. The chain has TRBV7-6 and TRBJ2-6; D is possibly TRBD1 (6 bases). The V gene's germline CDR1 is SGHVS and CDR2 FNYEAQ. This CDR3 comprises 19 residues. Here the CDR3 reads CASSPRTRGPISGANVLAF. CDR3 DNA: TGTGCCAGCAGCCCTCGGACCAGGGGCCCAATCTCTGGGGCCAACGTCCTGGCTTTC. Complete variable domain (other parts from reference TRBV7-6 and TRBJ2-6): GAGVSQSPRYKVTKRGQDVALRCDPISGHVSLYWYRQALGQGPEFLTYFNYEAQQDKSGLPNDRFSAERPEGSISTLTIQRTEQRDSAMYRCASSPRTRGPISGANVLAFGAGSRLTVL.

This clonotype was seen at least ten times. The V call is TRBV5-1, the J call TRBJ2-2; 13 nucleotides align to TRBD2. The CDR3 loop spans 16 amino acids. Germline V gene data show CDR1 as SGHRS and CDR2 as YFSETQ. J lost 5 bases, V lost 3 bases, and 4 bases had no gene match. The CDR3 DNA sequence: TGCGCCAGCAGCTCCCGGACTAGCGGGAGAACCGGGGAGCTGTTTTTT. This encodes CASSSRTSGRTGELFF. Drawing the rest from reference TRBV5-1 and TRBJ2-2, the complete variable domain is KAGVTQTPRYLIKTRGQQVTLSCSPISGHRSVSWYQQTPGQGLQFLFEYFSETQRNKGNFPGRFSGRQFSNSRSEMNVSTLELGDSALYLCASSSRTSGRTGELFFGEGSRLTVL.